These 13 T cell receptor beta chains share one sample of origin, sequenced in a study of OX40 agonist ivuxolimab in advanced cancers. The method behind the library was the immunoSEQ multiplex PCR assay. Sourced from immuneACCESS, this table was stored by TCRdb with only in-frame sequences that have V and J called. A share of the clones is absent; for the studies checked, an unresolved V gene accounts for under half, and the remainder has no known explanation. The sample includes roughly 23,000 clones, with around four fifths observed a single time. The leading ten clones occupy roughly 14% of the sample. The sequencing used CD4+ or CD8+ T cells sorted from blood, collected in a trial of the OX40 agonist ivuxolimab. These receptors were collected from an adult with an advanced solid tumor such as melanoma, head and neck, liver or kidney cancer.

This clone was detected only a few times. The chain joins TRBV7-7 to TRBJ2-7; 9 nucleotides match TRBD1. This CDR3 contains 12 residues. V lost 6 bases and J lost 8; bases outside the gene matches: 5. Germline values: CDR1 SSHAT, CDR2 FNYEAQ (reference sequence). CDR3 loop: CASSYGQGKQYF. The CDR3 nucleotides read TGTGCCAGCAGTTACGGACAGGGGAAGCAGTACTTC. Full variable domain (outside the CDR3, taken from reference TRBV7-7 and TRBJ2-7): GAGVSQSPRYKVTKRGQDVTLRCDPISSHATLYWYQQALGQGPEFLTYFNYEAQPDKSGLPSDRFSAERPEGSISTLTIQRTEQRDSAMYRCASSYGQGKQYFGPGTRLTVT.

CDR3 nucleotides: TGTGCCAGCAGCTCAGGGGGCCTCAACTATGGCTACACCTTC. Its protein is CASSSGGLNYGYTF. V and J are TRBV27 and TRBJ1-2; 8 bases are a match to TRBD1. V trimming: 6 bases; J trimming: 2 bases; junction bases outside the gene matches: 5. CDR1 is MNHEY, CDR2 SMNVEV, per germline (reference sequence). CDR3 length: 14 residues.

CDR3 bases: TGTGCCAGTAGTTCCGGTCCCTCCTACGAGCAGTACTTC. Translation gives CASSSGPSYEQYF. The chain recombines TRBV19 with TRBJ2-7; D unclear. This CDR3 is built from 13 residues. Trimming stripped 5 bases from V and 0 bases from J, with 8 bases between. CDR1 is LNHDA and CDR2 is SQIVND in the germline V gene (reference sequence).

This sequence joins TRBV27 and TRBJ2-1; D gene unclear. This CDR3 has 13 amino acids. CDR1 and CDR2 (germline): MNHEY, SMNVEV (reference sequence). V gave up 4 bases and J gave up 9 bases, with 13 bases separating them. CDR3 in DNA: TGTGCCAGCAGTTACGGACGCCTGGGTGAGCAGTTCTTC. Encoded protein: CASSYGRLGEQFF.

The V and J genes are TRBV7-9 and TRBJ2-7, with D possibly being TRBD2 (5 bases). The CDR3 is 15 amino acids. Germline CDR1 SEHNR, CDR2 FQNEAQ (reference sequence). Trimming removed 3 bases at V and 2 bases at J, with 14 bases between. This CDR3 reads CASSFGLPRPYEQYF. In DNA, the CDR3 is TGTGCCAGCAGCTTCGGACTTCCAAGACCCTACGAGCAGTACTTC.

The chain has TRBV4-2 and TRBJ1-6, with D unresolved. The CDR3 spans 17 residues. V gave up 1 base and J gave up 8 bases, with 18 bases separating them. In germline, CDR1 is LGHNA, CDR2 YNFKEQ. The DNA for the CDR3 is TGTGCCAGCAGCCAAGCGGCCCGAAGGGAAGTCCATTCACCCCTCCACTTT. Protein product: CASSQAARREVHSPLHF.

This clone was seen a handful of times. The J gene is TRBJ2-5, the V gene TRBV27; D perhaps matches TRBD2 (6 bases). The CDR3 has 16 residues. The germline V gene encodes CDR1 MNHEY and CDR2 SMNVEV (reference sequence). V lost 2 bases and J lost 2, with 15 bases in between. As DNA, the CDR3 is TGTGCCAGCAGTTTAGGGCCTTTTGGGGGGCAAGAGACCCAGTACTTC. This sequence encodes CASSLGPFGGQETQYF.

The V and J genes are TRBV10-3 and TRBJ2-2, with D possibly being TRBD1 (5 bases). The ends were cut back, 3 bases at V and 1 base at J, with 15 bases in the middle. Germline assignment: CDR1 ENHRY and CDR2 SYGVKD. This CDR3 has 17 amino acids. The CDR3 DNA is TGTGCCATCAGTGATTATGAAGGGGTCTTGAACACCGGGGAGCTGTTTTTT. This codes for CAISDYEGVLNTGELFF.

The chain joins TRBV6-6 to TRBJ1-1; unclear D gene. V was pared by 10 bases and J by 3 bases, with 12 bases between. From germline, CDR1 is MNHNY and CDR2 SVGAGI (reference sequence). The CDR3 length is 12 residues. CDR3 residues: CAIKILDTEAFF. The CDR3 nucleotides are TGTGCCATCAAAATACTAGACACTGAAGCTTTCTTT.

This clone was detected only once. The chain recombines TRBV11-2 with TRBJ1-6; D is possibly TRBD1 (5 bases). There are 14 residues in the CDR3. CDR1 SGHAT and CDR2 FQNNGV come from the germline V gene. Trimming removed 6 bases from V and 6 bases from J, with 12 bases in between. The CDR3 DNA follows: TGTGCCAGCAGTGGACCAGGGACTAATTCACCCCTCCACTTT. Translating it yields CASSGPGTNSPLHF.

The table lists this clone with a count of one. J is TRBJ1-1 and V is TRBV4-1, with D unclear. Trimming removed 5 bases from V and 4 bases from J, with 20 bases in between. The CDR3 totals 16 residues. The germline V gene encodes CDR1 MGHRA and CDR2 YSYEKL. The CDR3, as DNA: TGCGCCAGCAGCTTTAACTCAGTCTCGAAGGGCACTGAAGCTTTCTTT. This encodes CASSFNSVSKGTEAFF.

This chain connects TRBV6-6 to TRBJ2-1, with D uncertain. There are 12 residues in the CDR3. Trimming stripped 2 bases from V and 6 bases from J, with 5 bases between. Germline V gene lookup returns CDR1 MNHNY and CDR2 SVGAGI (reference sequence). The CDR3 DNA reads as TGTGCCAGCAGTTACGTACGCAATGAGCAGTTCTTC. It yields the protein CASSYVRNEQFF.

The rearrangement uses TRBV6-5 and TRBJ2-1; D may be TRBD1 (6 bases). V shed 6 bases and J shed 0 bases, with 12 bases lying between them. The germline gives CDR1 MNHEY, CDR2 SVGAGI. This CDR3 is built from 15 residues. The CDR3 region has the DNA TGTGCCAGCAGGGTGGGACACAGCTCCTACAATGAGCAGTTCTTC. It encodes CASRVGHSSYNEQFF.